The subject of this entry is one TCR beta chain. Profiled with immunoSEQ multiplex PCR; TCRdb holds only in-frame clones, not every one. The sample has about 150,000 clones; 80% to 90% are singletons. Per the germline V gene, CDR1 is SQVTM and CDR2 is ANQGSEA. The CDR3 is made up of 15 amino acids. Germline trimming cut 6 bases from V and 4 bases from J; bases unmatched to any gene: 9. The data belong to a study of T cell responses to AZD1222 COVID-19 vaccine. This chain joins TRBV29-1 and TRBJ1-4, with 9 bases aligning to TRBD1. The receptor comes from an adult in good health. Sample: peripheral blood, taken on day 0 of AZD1222 vaccination. The chain's CDR3 is CSVTATGGGNEKLFF. In DNA, the CDR3 is TGCAGCGTAACCGCTACAGGGGGCGGTAATGAAAAACTGTTTTTT.